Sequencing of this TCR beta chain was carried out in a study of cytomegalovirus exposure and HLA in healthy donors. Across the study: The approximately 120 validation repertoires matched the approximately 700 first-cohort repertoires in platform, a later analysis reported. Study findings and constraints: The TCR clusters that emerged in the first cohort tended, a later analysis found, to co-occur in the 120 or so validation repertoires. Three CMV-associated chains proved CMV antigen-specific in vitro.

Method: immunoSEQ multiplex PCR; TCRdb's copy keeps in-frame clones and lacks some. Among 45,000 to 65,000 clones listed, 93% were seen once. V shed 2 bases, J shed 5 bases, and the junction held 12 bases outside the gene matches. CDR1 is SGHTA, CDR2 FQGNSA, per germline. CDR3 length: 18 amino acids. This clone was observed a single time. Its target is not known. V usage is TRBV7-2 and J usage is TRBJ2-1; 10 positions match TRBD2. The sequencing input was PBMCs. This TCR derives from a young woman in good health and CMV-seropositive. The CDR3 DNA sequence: TGTGCCAGCAGCTTACCCCGGACTAGCGGCGGTGGGGACAATGAGCAGTTCTTC. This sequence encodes CASSLPRTSGGGDNEQFF.